This TCR beta chain was identified in a study of T cell changes during pregnancy in multiple sclerosis. Generated by immunoSEQ multiplex PCR, the TCRdb table keeps only in-frame clones and is missing some. Of around 71,000 clones listed, approximately 90% are singletons. The germline V and J ends were trimmed by 1 base and 4 bases, with 10 bases remaining between them. The CDR3 loop spans 14 amino acids. Germline CDR1 reads SGHAT; CDR2 reads FQNNGV. This TCR was sampled from a female donor with multiple sclerosis, enrolled in a pregnancy study. V gene TRBV11-2 combines with J gene TRBJ2-5; D gene unclear. Sample: peripheral blood, taken after pregnancy. CDR3 DNA: TGTGCCAGCAGCTTAGGTTCAGGCAGAGAGACCCAGTACTTC. It is translated as CASSLGSGRETQYF. The whole variable domain, filled in from reference TRBV11-2 and TRBJ2-5, reads EAGVAQSPRYKIIEKRQSVAFWCNPISGHATLYWYQQILGQGPKLLIQFQNNGVVDDSQLPKDRFSAERLKGVDSTLKIQPAKLEDSAVYLCASSLGSGRETQYFGPGTRLLVL.